This T cell receptor (beta chain) is from a study of circulating CD8 cells and anti-PD-1 response in melanoma. Four subsets defined by PD-1 and/or TIGIT were sorted from live CD3+CD8+TCRalphabeta+ cells. In its sample, this clonotype is medium-sized (0.01 to 0.1%). The antigen is undetermined. Broader study findings: Most experiments lacked replicates. Subset repertoires were largely private at M1, with under 7.5% shared.

CDR3 length: 15 residues. CDR1 is LGHNT and CDR2 is FRNRAP in the germline V gene. V was pared by 6 bases and J by 8 bases, with 13 bases of the junction left unmatched. TCR libraries were prepared from around 15 ng of total RNA with the QIAseq Immune Repertoire TCR panel. From the reads, TCRdb called clonotypes with MiXCR, one entry per CDR3 protein. The table has hundreds of distinct CDR3 sequences, roughly 9% seen once. The clonotype originates from a human donor with melanoma. V and J are TRBV12-5 and TRBJ1-3; TRBD1 matches 7 bases. The sample in question was CD8+ T cells from PBMCs, obtained at baseline or after one month of anti-PD-1 therapy (not recorded which). The CDR3 DNA follows: TGTGCTAGTGGGACAACCGGGACAGTGGAGGACACCATATATTTT. Protein sequence: CASGTTGTVEDTIYF. Together with reference TRBV12-5 and TRBJ1-3, the CDR3 gives the full variable domain: DARVTQTPRHKVTEMGQEVTMRCQPILGHNTVFWYRQTMMQGLELLAYFRNRAPLDDSGMPKDRFSAEMPDATLATLKIQPSEPRDSAVYFCASGTTGTVEDTIYFGEGSWLTVV.